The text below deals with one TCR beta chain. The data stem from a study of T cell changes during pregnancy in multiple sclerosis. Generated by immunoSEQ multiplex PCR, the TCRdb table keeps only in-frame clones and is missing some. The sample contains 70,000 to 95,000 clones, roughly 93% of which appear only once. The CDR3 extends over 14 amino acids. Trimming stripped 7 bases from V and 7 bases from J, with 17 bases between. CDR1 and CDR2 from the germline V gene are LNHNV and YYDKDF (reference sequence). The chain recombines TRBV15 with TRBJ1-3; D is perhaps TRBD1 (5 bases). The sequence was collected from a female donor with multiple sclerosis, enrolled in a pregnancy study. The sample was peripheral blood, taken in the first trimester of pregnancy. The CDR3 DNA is TGTGCCACCACTCCCACCGGGGGGATCAACACCATATATTTT. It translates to CATTPTGGINTIYF.